Here is one TCR beta chain with its context. Its antigen remains unidentified. This sample stems from a study of cytomegalovirus exposure and HLA in healthy donors. Findings of the study overall: There were some public TCRs occurring in many donors, but most TCR sequences were rare. A prior analysis recorded that most TCR beta V segments were productive about 90% or about 30% of the time.

Germline V CDR1 and CDR2: SGHVS, FNYEAQ. The CDR3 has 17 amino acids. Trimming removed 5 bases from V and 1 base from J; junction bases left unmatched: 5. The PCR was carried out with 60 Vbeta primers and 13 Jbeta primers. Libraries were prepared by immunoSEQ multiplex PCR; TCRdb keeps only in-frame clonotypes and omits some of them. The repertoire has approximately 150,000 clones, 65% to 75% of them found once; the top ten carry more than 4%. The rearrangement uses TRBV7-6 and TRBJ2-7; 16 bases align to TRBD2. The origin of this receptor is a man in his 60s in good health and CMV-seronegative. The sequenced sample consisted of PBMCs. The CDR3 reads CASSIGTSGRASYEQYF. The CDR3 DNA reads TGTGCCAGCAGCATCGGGACTAGCGGGAGGGCGTCCTACGAGCAGTACTTC.